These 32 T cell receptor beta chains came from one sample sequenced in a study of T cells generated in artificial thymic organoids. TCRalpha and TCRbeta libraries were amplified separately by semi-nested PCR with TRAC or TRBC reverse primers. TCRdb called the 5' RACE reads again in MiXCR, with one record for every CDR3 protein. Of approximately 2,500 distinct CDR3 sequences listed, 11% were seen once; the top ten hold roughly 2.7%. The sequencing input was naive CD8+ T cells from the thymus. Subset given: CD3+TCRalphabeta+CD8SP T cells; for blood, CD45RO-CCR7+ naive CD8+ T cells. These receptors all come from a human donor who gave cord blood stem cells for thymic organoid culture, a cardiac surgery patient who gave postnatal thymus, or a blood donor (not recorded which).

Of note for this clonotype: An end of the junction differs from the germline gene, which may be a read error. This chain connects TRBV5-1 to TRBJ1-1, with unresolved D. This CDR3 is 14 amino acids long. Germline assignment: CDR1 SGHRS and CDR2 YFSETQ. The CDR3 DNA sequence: TGCGCCGGCAGCTTGTTTCGAGGAAGCACTGAAGCTTTCTTT. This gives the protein CAGSLFRGSTEAFF.

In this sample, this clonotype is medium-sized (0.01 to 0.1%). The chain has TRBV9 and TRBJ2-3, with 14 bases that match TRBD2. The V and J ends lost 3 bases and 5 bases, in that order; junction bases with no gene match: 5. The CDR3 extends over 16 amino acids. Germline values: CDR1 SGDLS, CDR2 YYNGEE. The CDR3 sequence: CASSARTSGGLDTQYF. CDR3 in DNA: TGTGCCAGCAGCGCCCGGACTAGCGGGGGGTTAGATACGCAGTATTTT. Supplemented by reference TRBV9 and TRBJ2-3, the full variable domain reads DSGVTQTPKHLITATGQRVTLRCSPRSGDLSVYWYQQSLDQGLQFLIQYYNGEERAKGNILERFSAQQFPDLHSELNLSSLELGDSALYFCASSARTSGGLDTQYFGPGTRLTVL.

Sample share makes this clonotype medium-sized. The CDR3 reads CATSRIKLAYNEQFF. CDR3 sequence (DNA): TGTGCCACCAGCAGAATCAAACTTGCCTACAATGAGCAGTTCTTC. The chain joins TRBV15 to TRBJ2-1, with D unclear. CDR3 length: 15 residues. The germline V gene has CDR1 LNHNV and CDR2 YYDKDF (reference sequence). Deletions cut 2 bases from V and 2 bases from J, with 10 bases between.

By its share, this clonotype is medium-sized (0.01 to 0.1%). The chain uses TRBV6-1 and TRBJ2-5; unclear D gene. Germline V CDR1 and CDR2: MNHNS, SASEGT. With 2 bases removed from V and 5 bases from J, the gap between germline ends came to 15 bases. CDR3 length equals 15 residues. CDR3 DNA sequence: TGTGCCAGCAGTGAATCAGTCTTGGTGGTGGAGACCCAGTACTTC. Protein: CASSESVLVVETQYF.

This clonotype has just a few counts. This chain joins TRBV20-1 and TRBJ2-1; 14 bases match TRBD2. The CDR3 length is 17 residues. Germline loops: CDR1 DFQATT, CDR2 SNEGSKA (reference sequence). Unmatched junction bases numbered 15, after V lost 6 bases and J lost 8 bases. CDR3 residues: CSATGTSGSIGYYEQFF. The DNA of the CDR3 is TGCAGTGCCACCGGGACTAGCGGGAGTATCGGGTACTATGAGCAGTTCTTC.

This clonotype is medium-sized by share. DNA of the CDR3: TGCGCCAGCAGCGTCGGGACTAGCGGGGAGACCCAGTACTTC. Translating it yields CASSVGTSGETQYF. This sequence joins TRBV5-1 and TRBJ2-5, with 12 bases that match TRBD2. Germline values: CDR1 SGHRS, CDR2 YFSETQ. The CDR3 has 14 residues. V shed 4 bases, J shed 5 bases, and the junction held 3 bases outside the gene matches. Drawing the rest from reference TRBV5-1 and TRBJ2-5, the complete variable domain is KAGVTQTPRYLIKTRGQQVTLSCSPISGHRSVSWYQQTPGQGLQFLFEYFSETQRNKGNFPGRFSGRQFSNSRSEMNVSTLELGDSALYLCASSVGTSGETQYFGPGTRLLVL.

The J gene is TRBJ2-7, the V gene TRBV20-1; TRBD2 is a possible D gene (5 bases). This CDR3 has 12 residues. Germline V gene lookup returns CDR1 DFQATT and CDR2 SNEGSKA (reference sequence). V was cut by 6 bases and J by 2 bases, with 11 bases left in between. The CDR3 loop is CSAAGRTYEQYV. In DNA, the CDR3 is TGCAGTGCCGCGGGTCGGACCTACGAGCAGTACGTC.

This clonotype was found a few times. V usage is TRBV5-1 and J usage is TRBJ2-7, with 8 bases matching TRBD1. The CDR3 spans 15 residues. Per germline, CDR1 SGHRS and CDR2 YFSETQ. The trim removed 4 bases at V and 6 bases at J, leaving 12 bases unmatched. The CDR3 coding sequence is TGCGCCAGCAGCGTGTCCCGGACAGGGCTATGCGAGCAGTACGTC. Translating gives CASSVSRTGLCEQYV.

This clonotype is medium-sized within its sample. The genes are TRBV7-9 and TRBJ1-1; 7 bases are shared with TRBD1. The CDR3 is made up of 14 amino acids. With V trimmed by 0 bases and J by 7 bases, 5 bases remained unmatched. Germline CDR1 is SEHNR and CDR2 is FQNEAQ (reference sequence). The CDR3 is CASSLARTGVEAFF. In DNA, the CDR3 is TGTGCCAGCAGCTTAGCCCGCACAGGGGTTGAAGCTTTCTTT. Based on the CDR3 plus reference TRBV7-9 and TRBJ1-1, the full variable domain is DTGVSQNPRHKITKRGQNVTFRCDPISEHNRLYWYRQTLGQGPEFLTYFQNEAQLEKSRLLSDRFSAERPKGSFSTLEIQRTEQGDSAMYLCASSLARTGVEAFFGQGTRLTVV.

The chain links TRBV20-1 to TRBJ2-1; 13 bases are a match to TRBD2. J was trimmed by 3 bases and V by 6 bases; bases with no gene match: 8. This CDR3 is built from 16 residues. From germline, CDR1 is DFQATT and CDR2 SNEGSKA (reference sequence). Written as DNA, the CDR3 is TGCAGTGCGCCGGGGACTAGCGGGATAAACTACAATGAGCAGTTCTTC. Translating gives CSAPGTSGINYNEQFF.

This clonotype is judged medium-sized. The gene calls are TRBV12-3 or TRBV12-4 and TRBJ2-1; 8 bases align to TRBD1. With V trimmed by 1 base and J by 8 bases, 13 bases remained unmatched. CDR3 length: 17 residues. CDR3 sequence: CASSLVCRQGALHEQFF. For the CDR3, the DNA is TGTGCCAGCAGTTTAGTATGTAGGCAGGGGGCGTTACATGAGCAGTTCTTC.

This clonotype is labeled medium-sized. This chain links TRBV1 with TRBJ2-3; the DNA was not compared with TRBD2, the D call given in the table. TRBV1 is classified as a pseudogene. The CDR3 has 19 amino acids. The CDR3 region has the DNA TGCACCAGCAGGGCGCCGGGACTAGCGGGGTCCCCGATAGTAGATACGCAGTATTTT. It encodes CTSRAPGLAGSPIVDTQYF.

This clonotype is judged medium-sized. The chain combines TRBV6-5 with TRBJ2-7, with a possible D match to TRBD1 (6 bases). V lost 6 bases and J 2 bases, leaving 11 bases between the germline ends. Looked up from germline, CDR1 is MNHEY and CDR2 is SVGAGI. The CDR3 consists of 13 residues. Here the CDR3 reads CASSLGQPYEQYF. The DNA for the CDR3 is TGTGCCAGCAGCCTCGGACAGCCCTACGAGCAGTACTTC.

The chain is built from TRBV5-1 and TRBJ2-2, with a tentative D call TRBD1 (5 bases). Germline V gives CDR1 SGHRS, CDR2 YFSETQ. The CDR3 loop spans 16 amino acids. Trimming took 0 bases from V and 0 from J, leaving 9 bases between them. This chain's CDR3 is CASSLEVQANTGELFF. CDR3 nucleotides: TGCGCCAGCAGCTTGGAGGTACAGGCGAACACCGGGGAGCTGTTTTTT.

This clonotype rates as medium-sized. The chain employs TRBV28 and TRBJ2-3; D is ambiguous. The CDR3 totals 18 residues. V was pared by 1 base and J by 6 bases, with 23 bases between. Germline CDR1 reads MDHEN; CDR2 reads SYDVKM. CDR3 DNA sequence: TGTGCCAGCAGTTTATTGACGGTGATTACGGGTCGTGGGGATACGCAGTATTTT. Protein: CASSLLTVITGRGDTQYF.

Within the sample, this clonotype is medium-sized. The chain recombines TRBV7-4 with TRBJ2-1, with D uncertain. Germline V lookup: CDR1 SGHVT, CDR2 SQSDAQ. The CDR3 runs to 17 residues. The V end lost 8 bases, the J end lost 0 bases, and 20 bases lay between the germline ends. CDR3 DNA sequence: TGTGCCAGCCACCCCCGGCCCTCTACCTGCTCCTACAATGAGCAGTTCTTC. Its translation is CASHPRPSTCSYNEQFF.

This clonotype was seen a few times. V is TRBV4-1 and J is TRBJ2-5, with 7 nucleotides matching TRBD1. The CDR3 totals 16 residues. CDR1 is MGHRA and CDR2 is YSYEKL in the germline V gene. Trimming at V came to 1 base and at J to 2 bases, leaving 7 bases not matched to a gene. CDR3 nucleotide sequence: TGCGCCAGCAGCCAAGTCCTCGACAGGGTACAAGAGACCCAGTACTTC. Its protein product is CASSQVLDRVQETQYF.

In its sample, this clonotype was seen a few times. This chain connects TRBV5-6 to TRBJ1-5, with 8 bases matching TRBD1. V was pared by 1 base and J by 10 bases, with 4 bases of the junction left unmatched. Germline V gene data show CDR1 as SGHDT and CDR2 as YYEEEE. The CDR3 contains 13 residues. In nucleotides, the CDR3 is TGTGCCAGCAGCTTGCAGGGGGCCCCACCCCAGCATTTT. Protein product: CASSLQGAPPQHF.

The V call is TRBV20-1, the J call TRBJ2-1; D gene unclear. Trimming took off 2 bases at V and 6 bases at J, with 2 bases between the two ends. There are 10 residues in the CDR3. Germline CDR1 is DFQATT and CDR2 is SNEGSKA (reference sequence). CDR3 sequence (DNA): TGCAGTGCTAGATCCAATGAGCAGTTCTTC. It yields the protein CSARSNEQFF.

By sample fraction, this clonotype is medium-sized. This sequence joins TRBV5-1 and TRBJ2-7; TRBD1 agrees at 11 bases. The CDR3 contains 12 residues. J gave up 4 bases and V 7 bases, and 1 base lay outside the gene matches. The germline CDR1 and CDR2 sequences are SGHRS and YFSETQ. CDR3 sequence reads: CASGTGGYEQYF. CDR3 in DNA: TGCGCCAGCGGGACAGGGGGATACGAGCAGTACTTC.

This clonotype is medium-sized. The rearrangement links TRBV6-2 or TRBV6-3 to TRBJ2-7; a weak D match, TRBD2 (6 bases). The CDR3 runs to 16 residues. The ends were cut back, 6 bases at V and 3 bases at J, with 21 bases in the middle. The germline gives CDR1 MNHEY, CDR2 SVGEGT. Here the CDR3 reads CASRFMLASGVYEQYF. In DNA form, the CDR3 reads TGTGCCAGCAGGTTCATGCTAGCGTCTGGGGTCTACGAGCAGTACTTC.

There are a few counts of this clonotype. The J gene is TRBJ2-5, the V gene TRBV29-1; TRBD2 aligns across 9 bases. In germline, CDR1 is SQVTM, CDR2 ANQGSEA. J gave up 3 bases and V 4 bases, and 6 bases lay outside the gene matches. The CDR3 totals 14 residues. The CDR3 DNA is TGCAGCGTTGTGCCCGCTAGCGGGGAAGAGACCCAGTACTTC. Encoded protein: CSVVPASGEETQYF.

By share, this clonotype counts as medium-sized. The CDR3 region has the DNA TGCGCCAGCAGTGAAAGTGATACGCAGTATTTT. Translating it yields CASSESDTQYF. V and J are TRBV10-1 and TRBJ2-3, with D hard to call. V shed 3 bases and J shed 6 bases, with 4 bases lying between them. CDR3 length: 11 amino acids. Germline CDR1 and CDR2: WNHNN and SYGVQD (reference sequence).

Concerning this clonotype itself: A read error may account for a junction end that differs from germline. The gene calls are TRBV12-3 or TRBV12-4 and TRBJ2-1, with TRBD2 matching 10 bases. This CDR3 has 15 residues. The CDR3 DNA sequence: TGTGCCAACAGCCCGACTAGCGGGCTTTACAATGAGAAGTTCTTC. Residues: CANSPTSGLYNEKFF.

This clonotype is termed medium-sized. CDR3 DNA: TGTGCCAGCTCACCACAAGAGACCCAGTACTTC. Residues: CASSPQETQYF. This sequence joins TRBV18 and TRBJ2-5; D is unresolved. V lost 1 base and J 3 bases, leaving 0 bases between the germline ends. Germline V lookup: CDR1 KGHSH, CDR2 LQKENI. CDR3 size: 11 residues.

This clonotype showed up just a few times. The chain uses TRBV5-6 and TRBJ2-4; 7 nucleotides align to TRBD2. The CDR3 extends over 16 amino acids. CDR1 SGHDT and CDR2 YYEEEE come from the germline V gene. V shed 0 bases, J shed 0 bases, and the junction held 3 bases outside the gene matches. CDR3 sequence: CASSLAAGVAKNIQYF. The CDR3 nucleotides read TGTGCCAGCAGCTTGGCCGCGGGGGTAGCCAAAAACATTCAGTACTTC.

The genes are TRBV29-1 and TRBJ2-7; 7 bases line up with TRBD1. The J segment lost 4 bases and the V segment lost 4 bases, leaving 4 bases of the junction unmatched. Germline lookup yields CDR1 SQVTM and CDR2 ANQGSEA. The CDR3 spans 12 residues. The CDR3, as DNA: TGCAGCGTTGGGGACAGTGAGTACGAGCAGTACTTC. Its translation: CSVGDSEYEQYF.

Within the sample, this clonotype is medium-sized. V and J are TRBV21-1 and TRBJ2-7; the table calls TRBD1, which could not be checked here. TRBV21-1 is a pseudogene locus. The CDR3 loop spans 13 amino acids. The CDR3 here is CASSDVGPYEQYV. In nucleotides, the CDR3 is TGTGCCAGCAGCGACGTGGGGCCCTACGAGCAGTACGTC.

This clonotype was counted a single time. CDR3 coding DNA: TGTGCCAGCAGCCCGGTACTAGCGGGGGGGCATGAGCAGTTCTTC. Amino acid sequence: CASSPVLAGGHEQFF. The chain uses TRBV7-7 and TRBJ2-1, with 13 bases aligning to TRBD2. The germline V gene encodes CDR1 SSHAT and CDR2 FNYEAQ (reference sequence). CDR3 length equals 15 residues. V shed 5 bases, J shed 8 bases, and the junction held 6 bases outside the gene matches.

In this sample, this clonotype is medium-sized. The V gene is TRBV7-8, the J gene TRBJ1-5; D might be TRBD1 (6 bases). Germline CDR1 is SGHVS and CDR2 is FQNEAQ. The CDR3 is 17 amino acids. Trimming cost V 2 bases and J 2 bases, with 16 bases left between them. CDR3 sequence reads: CASSLNGRGIGNQPQHF. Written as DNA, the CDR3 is TGTGCCAGCAGCTTAAACGGCAGGGGAATTGGCAATCAGCCCCAGCATTTT.

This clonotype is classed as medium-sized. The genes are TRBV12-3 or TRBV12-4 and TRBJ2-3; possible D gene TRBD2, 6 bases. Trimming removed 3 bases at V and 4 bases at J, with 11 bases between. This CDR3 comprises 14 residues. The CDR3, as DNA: TGTGCCAGCAGTTTTAGCGGAGTAGCAGATACGCAGTATTTT. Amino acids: CASSFSGVADTQYF.

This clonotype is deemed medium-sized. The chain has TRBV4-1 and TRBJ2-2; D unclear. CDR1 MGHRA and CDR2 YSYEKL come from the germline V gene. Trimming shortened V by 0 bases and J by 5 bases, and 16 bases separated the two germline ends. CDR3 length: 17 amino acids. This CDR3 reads CASSQDLVEEGTGELFF. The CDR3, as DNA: TGCGCCAGCAGCCAAGATCTGGTAGAAGAAGGGACCGGGGAGCTGTTTTTT.